This T cell receptor (beta chain) was captured by sequencing in a study of graft-versus-host responses after intestinal transplantation. Study context: Tacrolimus plus steroids were given to all recipients for about 3 years, preceded by anti-thymocyte globulin induction.

The table came from immunoSEQ multiplex PCR; TCRdb's copy has only in-frame clones and leaves some out. The sample lists about 6,800 clones, around nine tenths seen once, with around 4.6% in the top ten. Whole-study results and caveats: Marrow from the recipient contained GvH clones, some of which had appeared first in ileum or blood. With peak circulating GvH clone levels came an association with early post-transplant HvG declines. Within allografts, high graft-versus-host to host-versus-graft clonal ratios were seen among patients with graft-donor T cell macrochimerism.

Germline V CDR1 and CDR2: SEHNR, FQNEAQ (reference sequence). This CDR3 region has 12 residues. V dropped 5 bases and J dropped 7 bases, with 9 bases sitting between them. On this clone: Its antigen remains unidentified.

The sequence was collected from a human patient who received an intestinal transplant, so some T cells may come from the graft donor. The material was PBMCs, obtained 83 days after transplant. This chain joins TRBV7-9 and TRBJ2-1; the D is unclear. This CDR3 is CASSRPVNEQFF. The CDR3 DNA is TGTGCCAGCAGCCGACCGGTGAATGAGCAGTTCTTC.